This note documents a single T cell receptor beta chain sequence. This clonotype is categorized as large (0.1 to 1%). It has no known antigen specificity. It has no much larger one-base neighbor in the sample; base qualities were not kept. The data were taken from a study of spatial heterogeneity in lung cancer (dated by TCRdb to between 2019 and 2020). Looking at the study overall: Beta-chain transcripts were consistently detected in greater numbers than alpha-chain transcripts, which likely reflected higher beta-chain transcript abundance. The study quantitatively compared TCR alpha and beta repertoires across multiple tumor regions, matched nontumor lung and blood in non-small cell lung cancer. At surgery, fewer than 250 tumor regions, around 65 matched nontumor lung samples and some 54 PBMC samples were TCR-sequenced for both alpha and beta chains. In the raw uncorrected reads, each unique combination of TCR and UMI appeared more than ten times on average. Nonsynonymous mutation counts, determined by whole-exome sequencing of tumor tissue, were related to TCR repertoire features. A strong correlation was found between TCR transcript counts in tumor regions and a T cell transcriptional module score from matched bulk RNA-seq.

The protocol used for the library was 5' RACE. The reads were generated on a NextSeq 500. The TCR library protocol attached a unique molecular identifier to each TCR cDNA molecule to allow correction of PCR and sequencing errors. Turning to the authors' computational methods: TCR identification, UMI-based error correction and CDR3 extraction were performed with Decombinator tools. Expanded TCRs were defined as those above a frequency of 2 per 1,000, corresponding to the top 1% of the tumor frequency distribution. Expanded tumor TCRs were classed as regional if statistically deemed absent (corrected P<0.05) from at least one tumor region, otherwise ubiquitous. Rényi diversity was computed with the R vegan package after subsampling each repertoire 100 times to 5,000 TCRs. To build CDR3 similarity networks, amino acid triplet string-kernel similarity was used, and CDR3s were connected when their pairwise similarity was above 0.82. TCRdb reprocessed the public reads (quality trimming at Q25 with fastp, clone calling with MiXCR) and kept in-frame beta chains. Rows with a matching CDR3 protein are joined into one entry that keeps the most common DNA and genes. These V and J calls rely on TCRdb rather than the paper's analysis. The sample records roughly 3,000 distinct CDR3 sequences, 17% of which are singletons. 14% of the sample rests with the top ten.

Results the study describes overall, beyond this receptor: Estimated TCR-seq coverage of tumor T cells was only around 7.2% for alpha chains and roughly 13% for beta chains. Confirming at a functional level the hypothesis that regional TCRs recognize regional mutations was considered to require additional single-cell paired TCR alpha and beta sequencing. The number of expanded intratumoral alpha and beta TCRs correlated with the tumor nonsynonymous mutation count. Counts of ubiquitous and regional expanded TCRs were found to correlate with counts of ubiquitous and regional nonsynonymous mutations, respectively.

The intended sense of this specimen's time point label: sample taken at primary tumor resection. Donors were some 67 patients with early-stage, untreated non-small cell lung cancer from the lung TRACERx cohort. For TCR sequencing, whole RNA was extracted from tumor and nontumor lung tissue, or from cryopreserved PBMC samples, and no cell sorting was done. A patient was chosen for TCR sequencing only when enough RNA was available from at least two tumor regions. A lung pathologist reviewed the tumor and adjacent nontumor lung specimens before the specimens were selected. The CDR3 measures 14 amino acids from cysteine to phenylalanine. The DNA shown is the 42-base CDR3, in frame from base 1. In the germline V gene, CDR1 corresponds to MNHEY and CDR2 to SVGAGI. Trimming at the junction amounts to 10 bases on V and 6 bases on J, and the germline ends lie 19 bases apart.

This TCR was sampled from a male donor with early-stage non-small cell lung cancer. The specimen was lung tumor tissue, collected at surgery. The chain was built from TRBV6-5 and TRBJ2-1, with TRBD1 perhaps the D gene, on 6 matching bases. The sequenced DNA: TGTGCCACTCAGGGTGAGACAGGCCGCAATGAGCAGTTCTTC. Translated, this is CATQGETGRNEQFF.